A single sample gave rise to the 32 T cell receptor beta chains below, sequenced in a study of T cell repertoires in cytomegalovirus infection. These receptors' targets are unknown. TCRdb independently ran MiXCR on the reads; one entry per CDR3 protein. In the table there are fewer than 1,000,000 distinct CDR3 sequences, more than 25% of which are singletons. Sequencing used cultured CD8+ T cells from PBMCs, obtained from culture after CMV antigen stimulation. These receptor sequences come from a human donor in good health (CMV status not recorded). Some clones in this sample may be carry-over from other donors' samples.

This chain connects TRBV7-2 to TRBJ2-5; 16 positions match TRBD2. The germline V gene encodes CDR1 SGHTA and CDR2 FQGNSA. The V and J ends lost 2 bases and 4 bases, in that order; junction bases with no gene match: 7. This CDR3 has 18 amino acids. The CDR3 DNA reads as TGTGCCAGCAGCTTAATCGGGACTAGCGGGGGGGGGGGAGAGACCCAGTACTTC. It encodes CASSLIGTSGGGGETQYF.

The chain employs TRBV5-1 and TRBJ1-4; TRBD1 is a possible D gene (5 bases). Trimming shortened V by 6 bases and J by 0 bases, and 12 bases separated the two germline ends. The CDR3 contains 15 residues. The germline V gene has CDR1 SGHRS and CDR2 YFSETQ. The CDR3 nucleotides read TGCGCCAGCAACCCTGGGGCCTCAACTAATGAAAAACTGTTTTTT. Amino acid sequence: CASNPGASTNEKLFF.

This clonotype was picked up a small number of times. The J gene is TRBJ1-2, the V gene TRBV12-3 or TRBV12-4; D may be TRBD1 (6 bases). The CDR3 has 12 amino acids. With 6 bases removed from V and 7 bases from J, the gap between germline ends came to 12 bases. The CDR3 DNA reads as TGTGCCAGCAGGGAGGGGGGGACTGGCTACACCTTC. Translating it yields CASREGGTGYTF.

The genes are TRBV12-3 or TRBV12-4 and TRBJ1-1; D is uncertain. The CDR3 is 14 residues long. V was pared by 4 bases and J by 4 bases, with 13 bases between. The chain's CDR3 is CASSSWLEGTEAFF. The CDR3 DNA reads as TGTGCCAGCAGTTCCTGGTTGGAAGGCACTGAAGCTTTCTTT.

The V and J genes are TRBV24-1 and TRBJ2-1, with D tentatively TRBD1 or TRBD2 (5 bases each). Germline V gene data show CDR1 as KGHDR and CDR2 as SFDVKD. V was shortened by 7 bases and J by 0 bases, with 9 bases between the two germline ends. This CDR3 comprises 14 residues. Here the CDR3 DNA reads TGTGCCACCAGGGGACCAAACTCCTACAATGAGCAGTTCTTC. It is translated as CATRGPNSYNEQFF.

The genes are TRBV6-7 and TRBJ2-1, with TRBD1 matching over 8 bases. TRBV6-7 is an ORF; its function is uncertain. The CDR3 length is 14 residues. V shed 4 bases, J shed 4 bases, and the junction held 3 bases outside the gene matches. CDR3 loop: CASSWDRQYNEQFF. As DNA, the CDR3 is TGTGCCAGCAGTTGGGACAGGCAGTACAATGAGCAGTTCTTC.

This chain links TRBV5-6 with TRBJ2-5; no definite D call. This CDR3 has 16 residues. Germline CDR1 SGHDT, CDR2 YYEEEE. V lost 0 bases and J lost 1, with 13 bases in between. The CDR3, as DNA: TGTGCCAGCAGCTTGGCGGCAGTAAATATCCAAGAGACCCAGTACTTC. This codes for CASSLAAVNIQETQYF.

J is TRBJ1-1 and V is TRBV27, with D hard to call. Between the trimmed V and J ends, which lost 1 base and 9 bases, there was a span of 6 bases. The length of the CDR3 is 11 residues. From germline, CDR1 is MNHEY and CDR2 SMNVEV (reference sequence). The CDR3 DNA reads TGTGCCAGCAGTTTATTTGGGCAAGCTTTCTTT. Its protein is CASSLFGQAFF.

The table lists this clonotype with a few counts. CDR3 sequence reads: CASRRTGGASGYTF. CDR3 in DNA: TGTGCCAGCAGACGTACAGGGGGCGCGAGTGGCTACACCTTC. J is TRBJ1-2 and V is TRBV6-2 or TRBV6-3; 9 nucleotides line up with TRBD1. Trimming removed 6 bases from V and 7 bases from J; junction bases left unmatched: 9. CDR1 and CDR2 (germline): MNHEY, SVGEGT. The CDR3 is 14 residues long.

Details on this clonotype: Compared with germline, one end of the junction differs, possibly owing to a read error. V is TRBV7-7 and J is TRBJ2-7; D is tentatively TRBD1 or TRBD2 (5 bases each). There are 16 residues in the CDR3. The germline gives CDR1 SSHAT, CDR2 FNYEAQ (reference sequence). CDR3 residues: CASSSRGPRDGYEQYF. CDR3 nucleotides: TGTGCTAGCAGCTCCAGAGGGCCTCGGGACGGCTACGAGCAGTACTTC.

This clonotype was seen ten or more times. CDR3 coding DNA: TGTGCCAGCAGCCAAAGAGATGGGACAGGCATTAATGAAAAACTGTTTTTT. Protein sequence: CASSQRDGTGINEKLFF. The chain is built from TRBV4-2 and TRBJ1-4; 8 bases are a match to TRBD1. Unmatched junction bases numbered 9, after V lost 2 bases and J lost 4 bases. The CDR3 runs 17 residues. Germline V gene data show CDR1 as LGHNA and CDR2 as YNFKEQ.

V and J are TRBV2 and TRBJ2-5, with D possibly being TRBD2 (6 bases). In germline, CDR1 is SNHLY, CDR2 FYNNEI. Deletions cut 8 bases from V and 4 bases from J, with 23 bases between. The CDR3 is 16 amino acids. CDR3 sequence reads: CASAVTGRLGGETQYF. CDR3 sequence (DNA): TGTGCCAGCGCCGTGACGGGGCGACTGGGAGGAGAGACCCAGTACTTC. The full variable domain, in which reference TRBV2 and TRBJ2-5 provide the parts outside the CDR3, is EPEVTQTPSHQVTQMGQEVILRCVPISNHLYFYWYRQILGQKVEFLVSFYNNEISEKSEIFDDQFSVERPDGSNFTLKIRSTKLEDSAMYFCASAVTGRLGGETQYFGPGTRLLVL.

This clonotype was detected only a few times. The V and J genes are TRBV28 and TRBJ2-2; unclear D gene. There are 15 residues in the CDR3. Germline V lookup: CDR1 MDHEN, CDR2 SYDVKM. V was trimmed by 4 bases and J by 1 base, leaving 10 bases between them. The CDR3 reads CASSSWTVNTGELFF. The DNA for the CDR3 is TGTGCCAGCAGTTCCTGGACGGTGAACACCGGGGAGCTGTTTTTT.

Turning to this clonotype: A much larger clone is a single base away; this may be a read error. This rearrangement joins TRBV7-9 to TRBJ2-5; D call uncertain. The CDR3 totals 12 residues. Germline values: CDR1 SEHNR, CDR2 FQNEAQ (reference sequence). Written as DNA, the CDR3 is TGTGCCAACAGCTTACCCTTGGAGACCCAGTACTTC. The encoded protein is CANSLPLETQYF.

This clonotype was counted a few times. This rearrangement joins TRBV9 to TRBJ2-1; D may be TRBD2 (6 bases). The CDR3 totals 15 residues. The germline V gene encodes CDR1 SGDLS and CDR2 YYNGEE. The V end lost 4 bases, the J end lost 8 bases, and 19 bases lay between the germline ends. This chain's CDR3 is CASSPSSPRGYEQFF. As DNA, the CDR3 is TGTGCCAGCAGCCCCTCGAGCCCCCGGGGGTATGAGCAGTTCTTC.

This CDR3 is CASSYSKRAYYGYTF. CDR3 sequence (DNA): TGTGCCAGCAGTTACTCGAAAAGGGCCTACTATGGCTACACCTTC. The V call is TRBV6-8, the J call TRBJ1-2; no firm D call. There are 15 residues in the CDR3. Trimming stripped 0 bases from V and 3 bases from J, with 11 bases between. Germline CDR1 and CDR2: MNHGY and SAAAGT.

Points on this clonotype: A read error may account for a junction end that differs from germline. The chain links TRBV7-6 to TRBJ2-2, with TRBD1 matching over 8 bases. The germline gives CDR1 SGHVS, CDR2 FNYEAQ. The CDR3 consists of 17 residues. Written as DNA, the CDR3 is TGTGCTAGCAGCTTAGCCGACAGGGGAACGAACACCGGGGAGCTGTTTTTT. Its translation: CASSLADRGTNTGELFF.

The V and J genes are TRBV2 and TRBJ2-7; D unclear. The V gene lost 4 bases and the J gene lost 6 bases, with 4 bases spanning the gap. The V gene's germline CDR1 is SNHLY and CDR2 FYNNEI. The CDR3 runs 10 residues. The CDR3 loop is CASSGREQYF. The CDR3, as DNA: TGTGCCAGCAGTGGGCGCGAGCAGTACTTC.

This clonotype was counted ten times or more. The genes are TRBV6-1 and TRBJ1-3; the D is unclear. The CDR3 length is 13 residues. CDR1 and CDR2 (germline): MNHNS, SASEGT. V gave up 6 bases and J gave up 4 bases, with 10 bases separating them. The CDR3 coding sequence is TGTGCCAGCAGCTCCTTTGCCGGAAACACCATATATTTT. Translated, it gives CASSSFAGNTIYF.

This clonotype was seen ten or more times. J is TRBJ2-5 and V is TRBV7-6, with D perhaps matching TRBD2 (5 bases). The CDR3 is made up of 17 amino acids. V was cut by 2 bases and J by 1 base, with 17 bases left in between. Germline CDR1 reads SGHVS; CDR2 reads FNYEAQ. The CDR3: CASSLIPLPGFQETQYF. DNA for the CDR3: TGTGCCAGCAGCTTAATCCCTCTTCCGGGGTTCCAAGAGACCCAGTACTTC.

This clonotype was detected ten times or more. The chain links TRBV7-6 to TRBJ1-1; TRBD1 aligns across 8 bases. The CDR3 runs 15 residues. Looked up from germline, CDR1 is SGHVS and CDR2 is FNYEAQ. Trimming took 5 bases from V and 4 from J; bases not matched to a gene: 9. The CDR3 reads CASSGYRGAGTEAFF. The DNA for the CDR3 is TGTGCCAGCAGCGGATACAGGGGGGCCGGCACTGAAGCTTTCTTT.

The chain carries TRBV4-2 and TRBJ1-6, with D tentatively TRBD1 (6 bases). The CDR3 runs to 17 residues. V was clipped by 3 bases and J by 0 bases, with 12 bases between them. The germline gives CDR1 LGHNA, CDR2 YNFKEQ. The CDR3 DNA follows: TGTGCCAGCAGCCAGGGGCAGGGGAGCTCCTATAATTCACCCCTCCACTTT. Translating gives CASSQGQGSSYNSPLHF.

Comments on this clonotype: A read error is possible here, since a much larger clone lies one base away. V usage is TRBV7-8 and J usage is TRBJ2-2, with D possibly TRBD2 on 5 matching bases. This CDR3 has 16 residues. Germline values: CDR1 SGHVS, CDR2 FQNEAQ. The CDR3 region is CASSPLREPNTGDLFF. The CDR3 bases are TGTGCCAGCAGCCCCCTTCGGGAACCGAACACCGGGGATCTGTTTTTT.

The CDR3 spells CASSFSTQRTDTQYF. In DNA, the CDR3 is TGCGCCAGCAGCTTTAGCACGCAACGCACAGATACGCAGTATTTT. This chain connects TRBV5-1 to TRBJ2-3; D is uncertain. CDR3 length: 15 residues. Trimming removed 2 bases at V and 1 base at J, with 11 bases between. Germline V gene sequence: CDR1 SGHRS, CDR2 YFSETQ.

This chain uses TRBV2 with TRBJ2-5; the D gene could be TRBD1 or TRBD2 (5 bases each). The CDR3 covers 16 residues. Trimming removed 10 bases at V and 4 bases at J, with 25 bases between. Germline lookup yields CDR1 SNHLY and CDR2 FYNNEI. Here the CDR3 reads CAIFRDPLRDPETQYF. The CDR3 nucleotides are TGTGCCATTTTCCGGGACCCTCTCCGGGATCCAGAGACCCAGTACTTC.

This chain links TRBV3-1 with TRBJ1-2; TRBD1 matches 7 bases. The V and J ends lost 4 bases and 3 bases, in that order; junction bases with no gene match: 8. The CDR3 runs 15 residues. Germline assignment: CDR1 LGHDT and CDR2 YNNKEL (reference sequence). In DNA form, the CDR3 reads TGTGCCAGCAGCCCCACCCAGGGGGGGGACTATGGCTACACCTTC. As protein: CASSPTQGGDYGYTF.

J is TRBJ2-1 and V is TRBV9; TRBD1 matches at 11 bases. Germline V lookup: CDR1 SGDLS, CDR2 YYNGEE. The CDR3 is made up of 15 amino acids. V dropped 3 bases and J dropped 7; count of bases not matched to a gene: 6. CDR3 coding DNA: TGTGCCAGCAGCGCTGGACAGGGGGCCAAAAATGAGCAGTTCTTC. Encoded protein: CASSAGQGAKNEQFF.

This clonotype was observed many times. The chain recombines TRBV12-3 or TRBV12-4 with TRBJ2-7; 10 bases match TRBD1. The V and J ends lost 5 bases and 3 bases, in that order; junction bases with no gene match: 7. The CDR3 runs to 15 residues. The CDR3 coding sequence is TGTGCCAGCAGTCCCAGGGGGACAGGGGACTACGAGCAGTACTTC. It codes for CASSPRGTGDYEQYF.

V is TRBV5-1 and J is TRBJ2-6; 7 bases match TRBD1. Germline CDR1 SGHRS, CDR2 YFSETQ. With 2 bases clipped from V and 1 base from J, the junction kept 6 bases outside the gene matches. There are 17 residues in the CDR3. The CDR3 DNA sequence: TGCGCCAGCAGCTTTTGGGACAGACGGTCTGGGGCCAACGTCCTGACTTTC. Translation: CASSFWDRRSGANVLTF. The whole variable domain, filled in from reference TRBV5-1 and TRBJ2-6, reads KAGVTQTPRYLIKTRGQQVTLSCSPISGHRSVSWYQQTPGQGLQFLFEYFSETQRNKGNFPGRFSGRQFSNSRSEMNVSTLELGDSALYLCASSFWDRRSGANVLTFGAGSRLTVL.

This clonotype was found many times. The J gene is TRBJ2-3, the V gene TRBV7-8; 9 bases are a match to TRBD2. Germline V gene lookup returns CDR1 SGHVS and CDR2 FQNEAQ. With 3 bases clipped from V and 4 bases from J, the junction kept 8 bases outside the gene matches. The CDR3 has 16 amino acids. The CDR3, as DNA: TGTGCCAGCAGCTTGGAGTGGGTAGCGGGGGCAGATACGCAGTATTTT. Translation: CASSLEWVAGADTQYF.

This clonotype has just a few counts. The chain uses TRBV7-9 and TRBJ2-1, with 8 nucleotides matching TRBD2. This CDR3 is built from 15 residues. After removal of 3 bases from V and 10 bases from J, the junction contained 11 bases not matched to a gene. Per germline, CDR1 SEHNR and CDR2 FQNEAQ (reference sequence). In DNA, the CDR3 is TGTGCCAGCAGCTTCGGTCGTAGCGGGGTACGAGAGCAGTTCTTC. It yields the protein CASSFGRSGVREQFF.

This clonotype was observed a few times. This chain joins TRBV5-5 and TRBJ1-5; 8 bases align to TRBD1. The CDR3 spans 16 residues. V gave up 2 bases and J gave up 1 base; unmatched junction bases: 5. Germline V gives CDR1 SGHKS, CDR2 YYEKEE (reference sequence). The CDR3 nucleotides read TGTGCCAGCAGCTTAGGGACAGGCGAAAGCAATCAGCCCCAGCATTTT. This sequence encodes CASSLGTGESNQPQHF.